The 24 T cell receptor beta chains presented below share a single source sample, sequenced in a study of T cells after yellow fever vaccination. Via MiXCR, TCRdb re-called the 5' RACE reads, giving one row per CDR3 protein. The table has about 260,000 distinct CDR3 sequences, 5.2% seen once; the top ten hold approximately 3.5%. The starting material was CD4+ T cells sorted from PBMCs, obtained on the day of the yellow fever booster vaccination. The receptor set was obtained from a man aged 18 to 29 who received the YFV17D yellow fever vaccine.

There are a few counts of this clonotype. This rearrangement joins TRBV19 to TRBJ1-4; 7 bases are shared with TRBD1. Unmatched junction bases numbered 7, after V lost 6 bases and J lost 3 bases. The V gene's germline CDR1 is LNHDA and CDR2 SQIVND (reference sequence). The CDR3 has 15 amino acids. For the CDR3, the DNA is TGTGCCAGTAGCGGCCACAGGGGTCCTAATGAAAAACTGTTTTTT. This encodes CASSGHRGPNEKLFF.

This chain links TRBV24-1 with TRBJ2-3; the match to TRBD2 covers 7 bases. Germline V gene lookup returns CDR1 KGHDR and CDR2 SFDVKD. The V segment lost 12 bases and the J segment 1 base; nucleotides outside the gene matches: 6. This CDR3 has 13 residues. For the CDR3, the DNA is TGTGCCGCCGGGGCGGGGGGCACAGATACGCAGTATTTT. It codes for CAAGAGGTDTQYF.

The V and J genes are TRBV3-1 and TRBJ2-3; D not certain. V was cut by 0 bases and J by 3 bases, with 13 bases left in between. CDR1 is LGHDT and CDR2 is YNNKEL in the germline V gene (reference sequence). This CDR3 is built from 16 residues. This chain's CDR3 is CASSQDYEGETDTQYF. The CDR3, as DNA: TGTGCCAGCAGCCAAGACTATGAAGGAGAGACAGATACGCAGTATTTT.

The table lists this clonotype with many counts. V usage is TRBV10-3 and J usage is TRBJ1-4; D remains ambiguous. The CDR3 contains 14 residues. Trimming left V 4 bases short and J 5 bases short, with 11 bases between. Germline CDR1 is ENHRY and CDR2 is SYGVKD. CDR3 region: CAISGEELNEKLFF. In DNA form, the CDR3 reads TGTGCCATCAGTGGTGAGGAACTGAATGAAAAACTGTTTTTT.

This clonotype was counted many times. V is TRBV5-1 and J is TRBJ2-1; 11 bases are shared with TRBD2. The V and J ends lost 4 bases and 3 bases, in that order; junction bases with no gene match: 3. Per germline, CDR1 SGHRS and CDR2 YFSETQ. CDR3 length: 15 amino acids. The chain's CDR3 is CASSTGTSGYNEQFF. The CDR3 bases are TGCGCCAGCAGCACCGGGACTAGCGGCTACAATGAGCAGTTCTTC.

Ten or more counts support this clonotype. The chain links TRBV7-3 to TRBJ2-3; either TRBD1 or TRBD2 may supply D (5 bases each). V gave up 2 bases and J gave up 2 bases, with 17 bases separating them. There are 17 residues in the CDR3. Germline V CDR1 and CDR2: SGHTA, FQGTGA. The CDR3 nucleotides are TGTGCCAGCAGCTTAGGGGTGGGACGCCCTACCACAGATACGCAGTATTTT. Its translation: CASSLGVGRPTTDTQYF.

This clonotype was seen repeatedly, ten times or more. The CDR3 nucleotides are TGCGCCAGCACGCCGCCCCCGTACACCCTACCCGGGGAGCTGTTTTTT. Its translation: CASTPPPYTLPGELFF. The gene calls are TRBV5-1 and TRBJ2-2; D is undetermined. V lost 6 bases, J lost 6 bases, and 21 bases lay in between. In germline, CDR1 is SGHRS, CDR2 YFSETQ. This CDR3 spans 16 amino acids.

This clonotype was seen at least ten times. This chain connects TRBV7-2 to TRBJ2-3; 8 bases fit TRBD2. CDR1 is SGHTA and CDR2 is FQGNSA in the germline V gene. After removal of 2 bases from V and 0 bases from J, the junction contained 1 base not matched to a gene. This CDR3 region has 15 residues. The CDR3 nucleotides are TGTGCCAGCAGCTTACAGCGGGGGAGCACAGATACGCAGTATTTT. Translated, it gives CASSLQRGSTDTQYF.

The rearrangement uses TRBV25-1 and TRBJ2-3; tentative D call: TRBD2 (6 bases). With 1 base removed from V and 4 bases from J, the gap between germline ends came to 9 bases. CDR3 length: 14 residues. Per the germline V gene, CDR1 is MGHDK and CDR2 is SYGVNS. DNA of the CDR3: TGTGCCAGCAGTGAATGGCGGGGTTCAGATACGCAGTATTTT. Its protein product is CASSEWRGSDTQYF.

This clonotype has a handful of counts. CDR3 loop: CASSWPGTGFGMEETQYF. DNA for the CDR3: TGCGCCAGCAGCTGGCCCGGGACAGGGTTTGGAATGGAAGAGACCCAGTACTTC. The chain combines TRBV5-1 with TRBJ2-5; 9 bases line up with TRBD1. The ends lost 3 bases at V and 3 bases at J; junction bases unmatched: 15. The CDR3 is 18 amino acids. The germline V gene encodes CDR1 SGHRS and CDR2 YFSETQ.

This clonotype has a count of ten or more. This chain's CDR3 is CAISEGRDRGREQYF. CDR3 DNA: TGTGCCATCAGCGAGGGCCGGGACAGGGGACGTGAGCAGTACTTC. The rearrangement links TRBV10-3 to TRBJ2-7; TRBD1 agrees at 10 bases. V lost 6 bases to trimming and J lost 7 bases; unmatched junction nucleotides: 12. Germline-derived CDR1 and CDR2 are ENHRY and SYGVKD. CDR3 length equals 15 residues.

The table lists this clonotype with a few counts. The rearrangement joins TRBV4-3 to TRBJ2-7; D assignment may be TRBD1 or TRBD2 (5 bases each). The CDR3 loop spans 14 amino acids. Trimming cost V 4 bases and J 3 bases, with 13 bases left between them. Per germline, CDR1 LGHNA and CDR2 YSLEER. CDR3 nucleotides: TGCGCCAGCAGCCTGAGCAGGGAGCACTACGAGCAGTACTTC. The encoded protein is CASSLSREHYEQYF.

This clonotype has a handful of counts. The CDR3 region is CASSIDGQGVPSGANVLTF. The CDR3 DNA reads as TGTGCCAGTAGTATAGATGGACAGGGCGTTCCCTCTGGGGCCAACGTCCTGACTTTC. The rearrangement links TRBV19 to TRBJ2-6; 8 nucleotides line up with TRBD1. The CDR3 loop spans 19 amino acids. CDR1 LNHDA and CDR2 SQIVND come from the germline V gene (reference sequence). The V and J ends lost 0 bases and 0 bases, in that order; junction bases with no gene match: 7.

The table lists this clonotype with a few counts. This chain connects TRBV6-2 or TRBV6-3 to TRBJ1-2; no clear D gene. The CDR3 runs 13 residues. CDR1 is MNHEY and CDR2 is SVGEGT in the germline V gene. V lost 8 bases and J lost 8, with 18 bases in between. CDR3 DNA sequence: TGTGCCAGCGGCCCCAGCACCCTCATCGGCTACACCTTC. It codes for CASGPSTLIGYTF.

The gene calls are TRBV19 and TRBJ1-5; 9 positions match TRBD1. V was clipped by 3 bases and J by 3 bases; unmatched bases: 3. The germline gives CDR1 LNHDA, CDR2 SQIVND (reference sequence). The CDR3 runs 15 residues. CDR3 sequence (DNA): TGTGCCAGTAGTATGAGGACAGGGGCCAATCAGCCCCAGCATTTT. Translating gives CASSMRTGANQPQHF. Variable domain in full (rest from reference TRBV19 and TRBJ1-5): DGGITQSPKYLFRKEGQNVTLSCEQNLNHDAMYWYRQDPGQGLRLIYYSQIVNDFQKGDIAEGYSVSREKKESFPLTVTSAQKNPTAFYLCASSMRTGANQPQHFGDGTRLSIL.

This clonotype was found a few times. The chain uses TRBV19 and TRBJ1-5; D remains unclear. Trimming stripped 6 bases from V and 3 bases from J, with 15 bases between. From germline, CDR1 is LNHDA and CDR2 SQIVND (reference sequence). This CDR3 spans 15 amino acids. This CDR3 reads CASRSWYPYNQPQHF. CDR3 DNA: TGTGCCAGTAGGTCATGGTACCCTTACAATCAGCCCCAGCATTTT. The full variable domain, rest sourced from reference TRBV19 and TRBJ1-5, is DGGITQSPKYLFRKEGQNVTLSCEQNLNHDAMYWYRQDPGQGLRLIYYSQIVNDFQKGDIAEGYSVSREKKESFPLTVTSAQKNPTAFYLCASRSWYPYNQPQHFGDGTRLSIL.

This clonotype was detected a few times. J is TRBJ1-2 and V is TRBV20-1; D unclear. Germline CDR1 reads DFQATT; CDR2 reads SNEGSKA (reference sequence). This CDR3 contains 12 residues. The germline V and J ends were trimmed by 2 bases and 6 bases, with 10 bases remaining between them. CDR3 DNA: TGCAGTGCTAGAAAGATGGGCGATGGCTACACCTTC. Its protein product is CSARKMGDGYTF.

In this sample, this clonotype turned up a few times. The genes are TRBV7-2 and TRBJ1-1, with D possibly TRBD1 on 5 matching bases. The CDR3 is 14 residues long. Germline values: CDR1 SGHTA, CDR2 FQGNSA. V was shortened by 4 bases and J by 6 bases, with 15 bases between the two germline ends. CDR3 coding DNA: TGTGCCAGCAGCTACAGTTCGGGGACCCCTGAAGCTTTCTTT. It specifies CASSYSSGTPEAFF.

This clonotype was observed a few times. The rearrangement links TRBV6-1 to TRBJ2-7; 7 nucleotides align to TRBD1. The CDR3 spans 15 residues. Germline V gives CDR1 MNHNS, CDR2 SASEGT. V dropped 3 bases and J dropped 1; count of bases not matched to a gene: 6. CDR3 bases: TGTGCCAGCAGTGAGAAGCCGGGACAGTCCTACGAGCAGTACTTC. This codes for CASSEKPGQSYEQYF.

A few counts support this clonotype. The V gene is TRBV5-1, the J gene TRBJ2-6, with TRBD1 matching over 7 bases. V shed 2 bases and J 0 bases; nucleotides not matched to a gene: 8. This CDR3 contains 18 residues. Germline assignment: CDR1 SGHRS and CDR2 YFSETQ. The CDR3 DNA follows: TGCGCCAGCAGCTTTCGGGGACAGTCGCTCTCTGGGGCCAACGTCCTGACTTTC. Its translation: CASSFRGQSLSGANVLTF.

V usage is TRBV29-1 and J usage is TRBJ1-1; D perhaps matches TRBD1 (5 bases). CDR1 is SQVTM, CDR2 ANQGSEA, per germline. This CDR3 spans 13 amino acids. V lost 4 bases and J lost 2, with 11 bases in between. The CDR3 nucleotides are TGCAGCGTTGGGGGCAGGATAAACACTGAAGCTTTCTTT. Translated: CSVGGRINTEAFF.

Many counts were recorded for this clonotype. This chain uses TRBV18 with TRBJ2-3; 7 bases are shared with TRBD1. Germline CDR1 KGHSH, CDR2 LQKENI. This CDR3 has 15 residues. Unmatched junction bases numbered 6, after V lost 1 base and J lost 5 bases. The CDR3 reads CASSPQGARGDTQYF. For the CDR3, the DNA is TGTGCCAGCTCACCACAGGGGGCAAGAGGAGATACGCAGTATTTT. Full variable domain (remainder filled in from reference TRBV18 and TRBJ2-3): NAGVMQNPRHLVRRRGQEARLRCSPMKGHSHVYWYRQLPEEGLKFMVYLQKENIIDESGMPKERFSAEFPKEGPSILRIQQVVRGDSAAYFCASSPQGARGDTQYFGPGTRLTVL.

This clonotype was picked up many times. The V gene is TRBV7-9, the J gene TRBJ2-1, with 9 bases aligning to TRBD1. Germline assignment: CDR1 SEHNR and CDR2 FQNEAQ (reference sequence). The V gene end was trimmed by 5 bases and the J gene end by 6 bases; junction bases not matched to a gene: 2. This CDR3 comprises 13 residues. CDR3 DNA sequence: TGTGCCAGCAGCCAGACAGGGGGCAATGAGCAGTTCTTC. As protein: CASSQTGGNEQFF.

In its sample, this clonotype was seen a few times. The chain has TRBV10-3 and TRBJ1-1; D is uncertain. The CDR3 runs to 14 residues. Germline CDR1 and CDR2: ENHRY and SYGVKD. Trimming shortened V by 3 bases and J by 4 bases, and 12 bases separated the two germline ends. In DNA, the CDR3 is TGTGCCATCAGTGATAGCAGGATCGGCACTGAAGCTTTCTTT. It codes for CAISDSRIGTEAFF.